The subject of this entry is one T cell receptor (beta chain). These data are taken from a study of Ad26.COV2.S vaccination and SARS-CoV-2 variants. In the study overall: Administration of Ad26.COV2.S was intramuscular, either once or twice 56 days apart.

Per germline, CDR1 MNHEY and CDR2 SMNVEV (reference sequence). The CDR3 covers 14 residues. The V and J ends lost 1 base and 5 bases respectively, with 11 bases between them. The table came from immunoSEQ multiplex PCR; TCRdb's copy has only in-frame clones and leaves some out. The repertoire includes about 350,000 clones, 80% to 90% of them detected once, and about 5% sits in the top ten. Specified treatment: approximately 18 received Ad26.COV2.S at low or high dose, single or two shots; a few received placebo; per-sample allocation not given. Collection of samples fell on day 63 after the first vaccine or placebo injection.

Sequenced here: peripheral blood, sampled in a trial of Ad26.COV2.S vaccine versus placebo. This TCR was recovered from a person aged 18 to 59 who received the Ad26.COV2.S COVID-19 vaccine or a placebo. V is TRBV27 and J is TRBJ2-5; D possibly matches TRBD1 or TRBD2 (5 bases each). CDR3 coding DNA: TGTGCCAGCAGTTTATTGGGGACGGGCGAGACCCAGTACTTC. It encodes CASSLLGTGETQYF.